The entry below gives a single T cell receptor (beta chain) sequence along with its context. Its recognized antigen is unknown. The data were taken from a study of T cells expressing NK-cell markers (dated by TCRdb to 2020 to 2021). In the study overall: TCR beta-chain repertoires were profiled in sorted CD3+CD56+NKG2C+, CD3+CD56+NKG2C- and CD3+CD56-NKG2C+ T-cell subsets from several donors. Among the eight sequenced donors, seven were HCMV-seropositive and one was HCMV-seronegative. Randomly selected healthy volunteers, three men and five women, were used as the eight sequenced donors. Sequencing of the libraries produced 2 x 150 bp reads on Illumina HiSeq 2000/2500, MiSeq or NextSeq. Overall study outcomes, separate from this receptor: Whether the expanded NKG2C-expressing T cell clones were specific for HCMV antigens remained unclear. Those dominant clonotypes were again the most abundant among CD3+CD56-NKG2C+ cells in four donors, at about 28.3-60.1%. For roughly six donors, the dominant CD3+CD56+NKG2C+ clonotypes were among the top 10 CD8+ clonotypes and accounted for 1.0-7.0% of CD8+ T cells.

Including cysteine and phenylalanine, the CDR3 has 14 amino acids. The DNA is not on file. Via the germline V gene (reference sequence), CDR1 is MNHEY and CDR2 SMNVEV. To determine HCMV serostatus, a commercial ELISA kit was used to detect HCMV-specific IgG in serum. Ficoll density gradient centrifugation was used to isolate peripheral blood mononuclear cells from blood. Instrument used: Illumina HiSeq 2000. 5'RACE template switching, by which a universal primer site and unique molecular identifiers were added, was used to make TCR beta cDNA libraries. Synthesis of cDNA was primed from the TCR beta constant segment and was followed by two consecutive PCR amplification steps. Processing in the source paper ran as follows. MIGEC was used to demultiplex reads and group the reads by UMI, and MiTCR was used to assemble and quantify clonotypes. To remove erroneous sequences, TCR cDNA sequences were retained only when supported by two or more reads. The tcR package was used for downstream repertoire analysis, and clonotypes were matched between fractions using CDR3 nucleotide sequence together with V segment. VDJmatch was used to annotate antigen specificity against VDJdb, with one amino acid substitution in CDR3 permitted. Once TCRdb had reprocessed the reads, it stored one entry per CDR3 protein sequence and supplied no DNA. The V and J calls here are based on TCRdb, not the publication. The record for this sample contains 200,000 to 300,000 distinct CDR3 sequences. Together, the top ten hold about 4.2% of the sample.

The TCR comes from a woman between 18 and 70 years old in good health. The chain was built from TRBV27 and TRBJ2-5. Sequenced material: blood T cells: a sorted CD56 or NKG2C T cell subset, CD4+ or CD8+ T cells, or bulk PBMC T cells (not recorded which). The CDR3 corresponds to CASSPRYTEETQYF.